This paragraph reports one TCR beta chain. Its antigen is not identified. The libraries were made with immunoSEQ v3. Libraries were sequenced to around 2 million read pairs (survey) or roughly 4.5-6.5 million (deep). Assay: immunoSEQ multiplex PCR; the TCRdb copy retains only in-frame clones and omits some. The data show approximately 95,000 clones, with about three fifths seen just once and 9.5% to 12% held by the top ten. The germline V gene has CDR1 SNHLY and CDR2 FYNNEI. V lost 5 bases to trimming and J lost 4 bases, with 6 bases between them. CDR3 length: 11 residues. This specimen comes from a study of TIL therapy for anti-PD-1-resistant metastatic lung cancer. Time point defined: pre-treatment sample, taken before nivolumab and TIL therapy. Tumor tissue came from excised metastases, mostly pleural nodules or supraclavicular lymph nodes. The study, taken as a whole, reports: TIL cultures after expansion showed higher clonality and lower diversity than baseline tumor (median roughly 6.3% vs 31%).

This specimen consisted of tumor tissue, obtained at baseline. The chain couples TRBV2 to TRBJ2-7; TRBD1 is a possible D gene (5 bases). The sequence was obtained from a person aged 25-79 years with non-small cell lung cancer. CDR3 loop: CASSQGYEQYF. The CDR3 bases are TGTGCCAGCAGTCAGGGTTACGAGCAGTACTTC.